These T cell receptor beta chains were read from a single sample in a study of blood T cells in healthy people across ages. TCRdb re-called the 5' RACE reads with MiXCR, one entry per CDR3 protein. The sample lists about 1.8 million distinct CDR3 sequences, less than 50% occurring once. The sequenced sample consisted of blood. These receptors all stem from a woman between 35 and 50 years old in good health. Each CDR3 is given with its conserved first and last residue. D genes are given only for firm matches. Size tells how often a clone was seen (once, few, many) or the class of an expanded clone, and some rows leave it out.

d_gene,abundance,v_gene,j_gene,CDR3nt,CDR3aa
.,few,TRBV5-6,TRBJ1-5,TGTGCCAGCAGCCGGGAAGGCGGTCAGCCCCAGCATTTT,CASSREGGQPQHF
.,many,TRBV6-2/TRBV6-3,TRBJ2-6,TGTGCCAGCAGTTATTCGTATGGGGCCAACGTCCTGACTTTC,CASSYSYGANVLTF
.,.,TRBV5-1,TRBJ2-5,TGCGCCAGCAGCACCACAGGGAATGGTGAGACCCAGTACTTC,CASSTTGNGETQYF
.,.,TRBV15,TRBJ1-2,TGTGCCACCAGCAGACGTATTACTACAGAGCATGGCTACACCTTC,CATSRRITTEHGYTF
TRBD2,.,TRBV6-1,TRBJ2-1,TGTGCCAGCAGTGAAGCGGTCCCGGGACTAGCGGGGGGGCCGATTGAGCAGTTCTTC,CASSEAVPGLAGGPIEQFF
TRBD2,.,TRBV7-2,TRBJ2-5,TGTGCCAGCAGCCCACAGCGGGGGGGCGCGGAGACCCAGTACTTC,CASSPQRGGAETQYF
TRBD1,.,TRBV5-1,TRBJ1-6,TGCGCCAGCAGCCAGGGGACAGCTCCGAGCTCCTATAATTCACCCCTCCACTTT,CASSQGTAPSSYNSPLHF
.,.,TRBV27,TRBJ2-3,TGTGCCAGCAGTAAAAAGCCCCTGCTAGGCACAGATACGCAGTATTTT,CASSKKPLLGTDTQYF
.,.,TRBV7-2,TRBJ2-1,TGTGCCAGCAGCGTCGATCACGTACATGAGCAGTTCTTC,CASSVDHVHEQFF
.,.,TRBV5-1,TRBJ2-7,TGCGCCAGCAGCTTGGTGACTACCGGGACATACGAGCAGTACTTC,CASSLVTTGTYEQYF
.,few,TRBV12-3/TRBV12-4,TRBJ2-1,TGTGCCAGCAGTTTAAGGTCTCAGTTCTTC,CASSLRSQFF
TRBD2,few,TRBV5-1,TRBJ2-1,TGCGCCAGCAGCCCCTACCTAGCGGGGGGGCGTAGTGAGCAGTTCTTC,CASSPYLAGGRSEQFF
.,.,TRBV25-1,TRBJ1-1,TGTGCCAGCAGTGAGGGGGGTCTAGCCCTAATGAACACTGAAGCTTTCTTT,CASSEGGLALMNTEAFF
TRBD1,.,TRBV19,TRBJ2-4,TGTGCCAATTTACCGGGACAGGGGGCCAAAAACATTCAGTACTTC,CANLPGQGAKNIQYF
TRBD1,.,TRBV28,TRBJ2-3,TGTGCCAGCAGTCCCTTTGGGACAGGGCACACAGATACGCAGTATTTT,CASSPFGTGHTDTQYF
.,.,TRBV11-2,TRBJ2-1,TGTGCCAGCAGCTTCCCAACGCACAATGAGCAGTTCTTC,CASSFPTHNEQFF
.,.,TRBV19,TRBJ2-5,TGTGCCAGTAGTCCCGCTGACGGCGGGGAGACCCAGTACTTC,CASSPADGGETQYF
.,few,TRBV20-1,TRBJ1-2,TGCAGTGCTAGTCCTCAGGGCAGTGACAGACATGGCTACACCTTC,CSASPQGSDRHGYTF
.,few,TRBV27,TRBJ2-7,TGTGCCAGCAGTTTTTCGTCCAAGACAGCGACCTACGAGCAGTACTTC,CASSFSSKTATYEQYF
TRBD2,.,TRBV4-3,TRBJ2-6,TGCGCCAGCAGCCCCTCGCCCTCGACAGCGGGGTACTCTGGGGCCAACGTCCTGACTTTC,CASSPSPSTAGYSGANVLTF
TRBD2,few,TRBV20-1,TRBJ2-1,TGCAGTGCTAGAGATACTAGCGGCCCCTACAATGAGCAGTTCTTC,CSARDTSGPYNEQFF
.,.,TRBV4-1,TRBJ2-7,TGCGCCAGCAGCCCGGACGGGCAGGGCATGGACGAGCAGTACTTC,CASSPDGQGMDEQYF
.,.,TRBV5-7,TRBJ1-2,TGTGCCAGCAGCCAAGCAGGAGGGGATAGTAACTATGGCTACACCTTC,CASSQAGGDSNYGYTF
.,.,TRBV7-3,TRBJ2-5,TGTGCCAGCAGCTTAGGGATGGGTCAAGAGACCCAGTACTTC,CASSLGMGQETQYF
TRBD2,.,TRBV7-9,TRBJ2-7,TGTGCCAGCAGCTTAAGCTCTAGCGGGGTCTACGAGCAGTACTTC,CASSLSSSGVYEQYF
.,few,TRBV2,TRBJ1-1,TGTGCCAGCAGTGAGAACTACAGCCTGAACACTGAAGCTTTCTTT,CASSENYSLNTEAFF
.,few,TRBV12-3/TRBV12-4,TRBJ2-5,TGTGCCAGCAGGGGGACTTGGGGGCAAGAGACCCAGTACTTC,CASRGTWGQETQYF